This TCR beta chain is from a study of control samples from healthy donors and cancer patients. Looked up from germline, CDR1 is SGHAT and CDR2 is FQNNGV. This CDR3 has 14 amino acids. V lost 5 bases, J lost 0 bases, and 10 bases lay in between. Profiled with immunoSEQ multiplex PCR; TCRdb holds only in-frame clones, not every one. The repertoire holds about 34,000 clones, more than 85% seen once, with 1.5% to 2% in the top ten. Sequences were obtained from PBMCs. The TCR was taken from a woman aged 40 to 49 with lung cancer. The chain recombines TRBV11-2 with TRBJ2-5; a weak D match, TRBD1 (6 bases). The CDR3 DNA follows: TGTGCCAGCAGCAACCGGGACAACCAAGAGACCCAGTACTTC. Translated, it gives CASSNRDNQETQYF. The full variable domain, rest sourced from reference TRBV11-2 and TRBJ2-5, is EAGVAQSPRYKIIEKRQSVAFWCNPISGHATLYWYQQILGQGPKLLIQFQNNGVVDDSQLPKDRFSAERLKGVDSTLKIQPAKLEDSAVYLCASSNRDNQETQYFGPGTRLLVL.